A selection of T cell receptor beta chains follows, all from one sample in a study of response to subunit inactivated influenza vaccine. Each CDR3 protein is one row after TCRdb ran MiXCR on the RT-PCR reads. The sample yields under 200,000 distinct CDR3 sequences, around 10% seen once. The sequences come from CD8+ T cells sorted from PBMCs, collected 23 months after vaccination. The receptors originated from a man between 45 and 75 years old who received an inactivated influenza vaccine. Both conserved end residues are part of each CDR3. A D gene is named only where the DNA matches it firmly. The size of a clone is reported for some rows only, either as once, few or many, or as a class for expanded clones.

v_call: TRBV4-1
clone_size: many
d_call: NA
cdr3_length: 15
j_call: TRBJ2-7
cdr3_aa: CASSPVGFSSYEQYF
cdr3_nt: TGCGCCAGCAGCCCCGTAGGGTTTAGCTCCTACGAGCAGTACTTC

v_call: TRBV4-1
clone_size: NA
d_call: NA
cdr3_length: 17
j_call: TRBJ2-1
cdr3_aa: CASSQDVGKTGWREQFF
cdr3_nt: TGCGCCAGCAGCCAAGATGTGGGGAAGACAGGATGGCGTGAGCAGTTCTTC

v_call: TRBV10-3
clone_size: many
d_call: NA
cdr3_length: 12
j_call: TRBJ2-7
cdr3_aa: CATLSLGYEQYF
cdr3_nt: TGTGCCACCCTCTCCCTCGGCTACGAGCAGTACTTC

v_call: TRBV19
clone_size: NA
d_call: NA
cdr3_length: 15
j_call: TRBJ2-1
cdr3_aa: CASSLTGTNYNEQFF
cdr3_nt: TGTGCCAGCTCACTTACCGGGACGAACTACAATGAGCAGTTCTTC

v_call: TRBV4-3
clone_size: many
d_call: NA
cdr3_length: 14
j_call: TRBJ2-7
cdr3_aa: CASSQDQKHYEQYF
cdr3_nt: TGCGCCAGCAGCCAAGATCAGAAGCACTACGAGCAGTACTTC

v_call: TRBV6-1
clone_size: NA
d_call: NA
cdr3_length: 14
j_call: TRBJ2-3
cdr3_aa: CASSGFSSTDTQYF
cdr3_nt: TGTGCCAGTAGCGGATTTAGTAGCACAGATACGCAGTATTTT

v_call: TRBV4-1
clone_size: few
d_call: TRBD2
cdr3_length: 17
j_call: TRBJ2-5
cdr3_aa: CASSQDPSGGAGETQYF
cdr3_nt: TGCGCCAGCAGCCAAGATCCCAGCGGGGGGGCCGGAGAGACCCAGTACTTC

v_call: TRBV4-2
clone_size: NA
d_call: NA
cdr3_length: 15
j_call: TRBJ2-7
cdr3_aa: CASSQEVAGSNEQYF
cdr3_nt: TGTGCCAGCAGCCAAGAGGTGGCAGGGTCAAACGAGCAGTACTTC

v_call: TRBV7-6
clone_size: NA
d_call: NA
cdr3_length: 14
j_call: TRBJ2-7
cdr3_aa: CASSLHLAGDEQYF
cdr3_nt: TGTGCCAGCAGCTTACATTTAGCAGGGGACGAGCAGTACTTC

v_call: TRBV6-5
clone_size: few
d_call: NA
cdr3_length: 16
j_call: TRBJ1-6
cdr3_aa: CASSYSILEGKSPLHF
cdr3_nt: TGTGCCAGCAGTTACTCCATTTTAGAGGGTAAATCACCCCTCCACTTT

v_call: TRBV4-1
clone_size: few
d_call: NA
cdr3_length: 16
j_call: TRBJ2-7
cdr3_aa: CASSPRAEGDGYEQYF
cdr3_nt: TGCGCCAGCAGCCCCAGAGCGGAGGGGGACGGATACGAGCAGTACTTC

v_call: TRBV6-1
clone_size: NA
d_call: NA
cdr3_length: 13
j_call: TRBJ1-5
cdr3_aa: CASSLLRHEPQHF
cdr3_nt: TGTGCCAGCAGCCTGCTCAGGCACGAGCCCCAGCATTTT

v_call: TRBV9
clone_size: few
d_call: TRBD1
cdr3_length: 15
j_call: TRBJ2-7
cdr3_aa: CASSPRDRVPYEQYF
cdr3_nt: TGTGCCAGCAGCCCCCGGGACAGGGTCCCCTACGAGCAGTACTTC

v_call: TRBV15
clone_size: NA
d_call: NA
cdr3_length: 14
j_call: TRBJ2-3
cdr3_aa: CATSLLAMADTQYF
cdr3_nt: TGTGCCACCAGCCTGCTAGCGATGGCAGATACGCAGTATTTT

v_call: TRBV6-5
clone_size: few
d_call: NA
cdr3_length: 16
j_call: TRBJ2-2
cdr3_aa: CASSYSKGIAGGELFF
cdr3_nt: TGTGCCAGCAGTTACTCGAAAGGGATTGCCGGCGGGGAGCTGTTTTTT

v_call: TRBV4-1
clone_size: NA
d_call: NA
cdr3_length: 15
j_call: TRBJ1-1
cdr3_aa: CASSQVDGTQSEAFF
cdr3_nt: TGCGCCAGCAGCCAAGTGGACGGGACACAAAGTGAAGCTTTCTTT

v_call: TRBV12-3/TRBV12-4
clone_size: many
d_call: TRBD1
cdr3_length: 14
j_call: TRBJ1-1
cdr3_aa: CASRPGQGNTEAFF
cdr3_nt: TGTGCCAGCAGACCGGGACAGGGTAACACTGAAGCTTTCTTT

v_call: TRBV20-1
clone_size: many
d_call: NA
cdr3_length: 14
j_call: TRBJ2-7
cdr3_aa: CSADPGRDSYEQYF
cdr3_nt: TGCAGTGCTGACCCGGGGAGAGACTCCTACGAGCAGTACTTC

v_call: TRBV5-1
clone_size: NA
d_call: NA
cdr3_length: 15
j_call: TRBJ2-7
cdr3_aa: CASSLSIRGPYEQYF
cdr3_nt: TGCGCCAGCAGCTTATCTATCAGGGGTCCCTACGAGCAGTACTTC

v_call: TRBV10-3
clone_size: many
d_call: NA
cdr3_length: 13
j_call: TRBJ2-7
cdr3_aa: CAISPGQAYEQYF
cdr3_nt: TGTGCCATCAGTCCGGGACAAGCCTACGAGCAGTACTTC

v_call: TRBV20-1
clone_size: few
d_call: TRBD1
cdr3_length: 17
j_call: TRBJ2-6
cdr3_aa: CSAAQQGVLTGANVLTF
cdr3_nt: TGCAGTGCCGCACAACAGGGGGTCTTAACTGGGGCCAACGTCCTGACTTTC

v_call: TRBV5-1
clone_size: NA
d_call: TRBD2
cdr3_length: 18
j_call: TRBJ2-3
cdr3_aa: CASSLPYIGGFSTDTQYF
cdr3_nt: TGCGCCAGCAGCTTGCCCTACATCGGGGGGTTCAGCACAGATACGCAGTATTTT

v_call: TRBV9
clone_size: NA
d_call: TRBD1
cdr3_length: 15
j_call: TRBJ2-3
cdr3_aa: CASSETGGVSHTQYF
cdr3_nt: TGTGCCAGCAGCGAGACAGGGGGCGTTTCACATACGCAGTATTTT

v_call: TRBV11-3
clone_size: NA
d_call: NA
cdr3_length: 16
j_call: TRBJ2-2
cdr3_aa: CASSPRFGALDGELFF
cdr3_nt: TGTGCCAGCAGCCCCCGGTTCGGTGCGTTGGACGGGGAGCTGTTTTTT

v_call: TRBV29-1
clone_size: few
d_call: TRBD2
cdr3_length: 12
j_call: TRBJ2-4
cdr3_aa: CSAFGEGDIQYF
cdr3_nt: TGCAGCGCTTTTGGGGAGGGAGACATTCAGTACTTC

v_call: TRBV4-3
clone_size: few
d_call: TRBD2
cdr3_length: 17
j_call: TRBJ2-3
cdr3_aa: CASSQDPGGGSTDTQYF
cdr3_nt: TGCGCCAGCAGCCAAGATCCTGGCGGGGGAAGCACAGATACGCAGTATTTT

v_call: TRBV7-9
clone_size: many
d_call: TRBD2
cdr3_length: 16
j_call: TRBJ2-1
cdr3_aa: CASSLGRGGFVNEQFF
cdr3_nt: TGTGCCAGCAGCTTAGGTCGGGGGGGATTCGTCAATGAGCAGTTCTTC

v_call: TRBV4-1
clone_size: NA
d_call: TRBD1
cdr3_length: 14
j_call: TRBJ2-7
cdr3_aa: CASSQVTGGYEQYF
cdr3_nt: TGCGCCAGCAGCCAGGTGACAGGGGGATACGAGCAGTACTTC

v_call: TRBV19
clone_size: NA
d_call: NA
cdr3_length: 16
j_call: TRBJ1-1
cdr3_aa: CASINSRMSGNTEAFF
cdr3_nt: TGTGCCAGTATTAATTCCAGAATGTCGGGGAACACTGAAGCTTTCTTT

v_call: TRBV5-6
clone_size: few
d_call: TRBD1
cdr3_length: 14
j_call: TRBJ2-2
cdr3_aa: CASSFRQGWSQLFF
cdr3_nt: TGTGCCAGCAGCTTTCGACAGGGATGGAGCCAGCTGTTTTTT

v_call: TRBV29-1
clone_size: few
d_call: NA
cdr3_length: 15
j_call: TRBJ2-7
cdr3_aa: CSVESPDEGPYEQYF
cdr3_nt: TGCAGCGTTGAATCCCCCGACGAGGGGCCCTACGAGCAGTACTTC

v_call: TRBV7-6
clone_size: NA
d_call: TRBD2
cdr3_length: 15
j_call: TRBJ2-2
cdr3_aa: CASSLGGGDTGELFF
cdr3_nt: TGTGCCAGCAGCTTAGGTGGGGGGGACACCGGGGAGCTGTTTTTT

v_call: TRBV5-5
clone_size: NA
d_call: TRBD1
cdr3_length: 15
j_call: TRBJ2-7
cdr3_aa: CASSGWTGCSYEQYF
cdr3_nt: TGTGCCAGCAGCGGGTGGACAGGGTGCTCCTACGAGCAGTACTTC

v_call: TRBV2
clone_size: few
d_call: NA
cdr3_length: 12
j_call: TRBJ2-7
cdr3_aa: CASSRQIYEQYF
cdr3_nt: TGTGCCAGCAGTAGACAGATCTACGAGCAGTACTTC

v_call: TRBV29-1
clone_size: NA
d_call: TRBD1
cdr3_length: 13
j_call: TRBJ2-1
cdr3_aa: CSVSSGGRYEQFF
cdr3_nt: TGCAGCGTGAGTTCAGGGGGAAGGTATGAGCAGTTCTTC

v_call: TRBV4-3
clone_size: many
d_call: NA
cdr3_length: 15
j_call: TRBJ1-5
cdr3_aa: CASSQDAGINQPQHF
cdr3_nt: TGCGCCAGCAGCCAAGATGCAGGTATCAATCAGCCCCAGCATTTT

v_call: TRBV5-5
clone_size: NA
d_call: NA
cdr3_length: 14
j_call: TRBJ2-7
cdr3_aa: CASSFEGGRIEQYF
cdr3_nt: TGTGCCAGCAGCTTTGAGGGGGGCCGGATCGAGCAGTACTTC

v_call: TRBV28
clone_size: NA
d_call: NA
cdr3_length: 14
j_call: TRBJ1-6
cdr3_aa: CASSPRSINSPLHF
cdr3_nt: TGTGCCAGCAGCCCCCGGAGTATCAATTCACCCCTCCACTTT

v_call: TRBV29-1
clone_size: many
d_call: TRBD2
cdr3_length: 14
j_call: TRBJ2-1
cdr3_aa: CSVVAGVVYNEQFF
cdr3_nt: TGCAGCGTTGTGGCGGGAGTCGTCTACAATGAGCAGTTCTTC

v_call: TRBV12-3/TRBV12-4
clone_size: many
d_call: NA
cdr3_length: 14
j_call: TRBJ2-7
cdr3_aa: CASSATDGWDEQYF
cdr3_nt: TGTGCCAGCAGTGCGACAGACGGGTGGGACGAGCAGTACTTC

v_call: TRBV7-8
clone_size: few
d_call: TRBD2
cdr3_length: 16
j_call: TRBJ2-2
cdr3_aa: CASSLLAGGYTGELFF
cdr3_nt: TGTGCCAGCAGCTTATTAGCGGGAGGGTACACCGGGGAGCTGTTTTTT